Listed below are T cell receptor beta chains from one sample, sequenced in a study of TIL therapy for anti-PD-1-resistant metastatic lung cancer. Here immunoSEQ multiplex PCR was the method, and the copy in TCRdb shows in-frame clones only, minus some. The data contain tens of thousands of clones, just over 85% of them singletons. This material consisted of blood, taken at baseline. The source of these receptors is a person aged 25-85 years with non-small cell lung cancer. Each CDR3 is given with its conserved first and last residue. The D gene is left open where the match is weak. Rows may omit the clone size; those that give it use once, few, many or a size class.

>NA|TRBV7-9|TRBJ2-1|NA
TGTGCCACTCCCAGGGCCGTTTACAATGAGCAGTTCTTC
CATPRAVYNEQFF
>NA|TRBV5-5|TRBJ2-1|NA
TGTGCCAGCAGCTTGTTAAATTCCTACAATGAGCAGTTCTTC
CASSLLNSYNEQFF
>once|TRBV4-2|TRBJ2-5|NA
TGTGCCAGCAGCCAACCCCTTTTGGAGGGACCAGAGACCCAGTACTTC
CASSQPLLEGPETQYF
>NA|TRBV27|TRBJ1-6|NA
TGTGCCAGCAGTTTATCTACCCCGGACGTGATGAGCTCCTATAATTCACCCCTCCACTTT
CASSLSTPDVMSSYNSPLHF
>NA|TRBV5-6|TRBJ1-2|TRBD1
TGTGCCAGCAGCTTGCGGACAGGGGGCCACTATGGCTACACCTTC
CASSLRTGGHYGYTF
>NA|TRBV7-9|TRBJ2-7|NA
TGTGCCAGCAGCTTAGCCGCAGGGGCGACCTACGAGCAGTACTTC
CASSLAAGATYEQYF
>NA|TRBV27|TRBJ1-2|NA
TGTGCCAGCAGCCCCCGGGACACCTATGGCTACACCTTC
CASSPRDTYGYTF
>once|TRBV7-8|TRBJ2-7|TRBD2
TGTGCCAGCAGCGCCCGACTAGCGGGAGTTCAGGAGCAGTACTTC
CASSARLAGVQEQYF
>NA|TRBV4-3|TRBJ2-7|NA
TGCGCCAGCAGCCAAGATTGGGGCGTGAGCTCCTACGAGCAGTACTTC
CASSQDWGVSSYEQYF
>NA|TRBV6-5|TRBJ1-3|NA
TGTGCCAGCAGTTACTCAACAGCCGACTCTGGAAACACCATATATTTT
CASSYSTADSGNTIYF
>NA|TRBV19|TRBJ1-2|NA
TGTGCCAGTAGTTCCCCTAATGAACACAGGAACTATGGCTACACCTTC
CASSSPNEHRNYGYTF
>NA|TRBV20-1|TRBJ2-7|NA
TGCAGTGCTAGTGGGGCCGAGCCCTACGAGCAGTACTTC
CSASGAEPYEQYF
>NA|TRBV13|TRBJ2-7|NA
TGTGCCAGCAGCTTAGACGGGGTCCCGCAGTACTTC
CASSLDGVPQYF
>NA|TRBV4-3|TRBJ2-7|NA
TGCGCCAGCAGCCAAGACGCGTTCGGGGATTTCTGGGAGCAGTACTTC
CASSQDAFGDFWEQYF
>NA|TRBV5-1|TRBJ2-5|NA
TGCGCCAGCAGCTTGGGACAATTCTGGGGCTTAGGGGAGACCCAGTACTTC
CASSLGQFWGLGETQYF
>NA|TRBV29-1|TRBJ2-7|NA
TGCAGCGCCCGGAGGACAGTTAACTCCTACGAGCAGTACTTC
CSARRTVNSYEQYF
>NA|TRBV4-1|TRBJ2-7|TRBD1
TGCGCCAGCAGCCAAGGGGACAGGGTCGACGAGCAGTACTTC
CASSQGDRVDEQYF
>few|TRBV7-2|TRBJ2-2|TRBD1
TGTGCCAGCAGCGCCACAGGGGGTAGAAGCACCGGGGAGCTGTTTTTT
CASSATGGRSTGELFF
>NA|TRBV2|TRBJ2-1|NA
TGTGCCAGCAGTGAGGTCAGCCGAAATGAGCAGTTCTTC
CASSEVSRNEQFF
>few|TRBV5-1|TRBJ1-6|NA
TGCGCCAGCAGCTTGGCACGAAGATATAATTCACCCCTCCACTTT
CASSLARRYNSPLHF
>NA|TRBV7-8|TRBJ2-3|NA
TGTGCCAGCAGCTCCCGACATGGTTCTAGCACAGATACGCAGTATTTT
CASSSRHGSSTDTQYF
>NA|TRBV18|TRBJ2-7|TRBD1
TGTGCCAGCTCACCCGGGACAGGGGGCGATTACGAGCAGTACTTC
CASSPGTGGDYEQYF
>NA|TRBV7-6|TRBJ2-1|NA
TGTGCCAGCAGCTTAGCAGGGGGAGTATCCTACAATGAGCAGTTCTTC
CASSLAGGVSYNEQFF
>once|TRBV6-2/TRBV6-3|TRBJ2-3|TRBD2
TGTGCCAGCAGTCATGAAGCGGGGTTCAGCACAGATACGCAGTATTTT
CASSHEAGFSTDTQYF
>NA|TRBV7-2|TRBJ1-1|NA
TGTGCCAGCAGTGGAGGGACTTACACTGAAGCTTTCTTT
CASSGGTYTEAFF
>NA|TRBV6-5|TRBJ2-7|TRBD1
TGTGCCAGCAGAGGGACAGGGGCGAACGAGCAGTACTTC
CASRGTGANEQYF
>NA|TRBV5-1|TRBJ2-3|TRBD2
TGCGCCAGCAGCTTGGACGCGGGAGGCCCAGATACGCAGTATTTT
CASSLDAGGPDTQYF
>few|TRBV5-1|TRBJ1-1|NA
TGCGCCAGCAGCGAAGGGGGTGCAAACACTGAAGCTTTCTTT
CASSEGGANTEAFF
>NA|TRBV30|TRBJ2-4|NA
TGTGCCTGGAGGGTAACAGGGTCCAAAAACATTCAGTACTTC
CAWRVTGSKNIQYF
>NA|TRBV9|TRBJ2-2|NA
TGTGCCAGCAGCGTAGGTGGCACCGGGGAGCTGTTTTTT
CASSVGGTGELFF
>NA|TRBV4-1|TRBJ2-5|NA
TGCGCCAGCAGCCAAGAAGGTAGCGGAAAAGAGACCCAGTACTTC
CASSQEGSGKETQYF
>medium-sized|TRBV7-2|TRBJ1-1|NA
TGTGCCAGCAGCTTATTCTTCGGAGGAATGAACACTGAAGCTTTCTTT
CASSLFFGGMNTEAFF
>few|TRBV3-1/TRBV3-2|TRBJ2-3|TRBD2
TGTGCCAGCAGCCAAGCGAGAATTAGCGGGAGGACGGGAGATACGCAGTATTTT
CASSQARISGRTGDTQYF
>NA|TRBV7-2|TRBJ1-6|NA
TGTGCCAGCAGCTCAGCGAGGGAGGGCTTACCCCTCCACTTT
CASSSAREGLPLHF
>NA|TRBV18|TRBJ2-3|TRBD1
TGTGCCAGCTCACAACAGGGGGCGCGATTCACAGATACGCAGTATTTT
CASSQQGARFTDTQYF
>NA|TRBV7-6|TRBJ2-7|TRBD1
TGTGCCAGCAGCTTACAGGACAGGGAAGGCTACGAGCAGTACTTC
CASSLQDREGYEQYF
>NA|TRBV6-5|TRBJ2-5|TRBD2
TGTGCCAGCAGTCGGGGACTAGCGGGGCTGGAGACCCAGTACTTC
CASSRGLAGLETQYF
>NA|TRBV28|TRBJ2-1|NA
TGTGCCAGCACCGGCTCCTACAATGAGCAGTTCTTC
CASTGSYNEQFF